This TCR beta chain came from a study of blood T cell repertoires in COVID-19. Study overall: The study drew acute and convalescent COVID-19 samples from the United States, Italy and Spain.

CDR3 length: 15 residues. J gave up 5 bases and V 3 bases, and 8 bases lay outside the gene matches. CDR1 is SGHRS, CDR2 YFSETQ, per germline. Per the original data handling: Amplification from reference gene primers served as the basis for estimated nucleated cell counts. Sequencing was performed with immunoSEQ multiplex PCR; in TCRdb, only in-frame clones are kept and a portion is missing. The DNA gave D and trimming, while V, J and clone size come from that table. This sample has about 120,000 clones, with about 83% found just once. The sequence was obtained from a man aged 55 to 70 with acute or convalescent COVID-19. Sequencing was carried out using peripheral blood. V gene TRBV5-1 combines with J gene TRBJ1-2, with TRBD1 matching over 9 bases. The CDR3 is CASSSDRGSLYGYTF. The CDR3 nucleotides are TGCGCCAGCAGCTCTGACAGGGGGTCTTTATATGGCTACACCTTC.